A selection of T cell receptor beta chains follows, all from one sample in a study of identical twins. Via MiXCR, TCRdb re-called the 5' RACE reads, giving one row per CDR3 protein. The table includes about 520,000 distinct CDR3 sequences, 20% to 25% detected once. These data were also reused for a study on T cells expressing NK-cell markers.

The sample was CD4+ T cells sorted from blood. These receptors all come from a young woman in good health. Both conserved end residues are part of each CDR3. A D gene is named only where the DNA matches it firmly. Some rows mark clone size as missing; the rest say once, few, many or name a class of expanded clone.

clone_size	v_call	d_call	j_call	cdr3_aa	cdr3_nt
few	TRBV6-1	TRBD1	TRBJ1-3	CASTLQGASGNTIYF	TGTGCCAGCACGCTACAGGGGGCATCTGGAAACACCATATATTTT
-	TRBV6-5	-	TRBJ2-4	CASSYSMYSHIQYF	TGTGCCAGCAGTTACTCGATGTACAGTCACATTCAGTACTTC
-	TRBV2	-	TRBJ1-1	CAGARETNTEAFF	TGTGCCGGGGCAAGAGAGACAAACACTGAAGCTTTCTTT
few	TRBV10-2	-	TRBJ2-7	CASRASSFYEQYF	TGCGCCAGCAGAGCTTCCTCTTTCTACGAGCAGTACTTC
-	TRBV5-1	TRBD2	TRBJ2-4	CASSLEFGVAGDKNIQYF	TGCGCCAGCAGTCTAGAGTTCGGAGTAGCGGGGGACAAAAACATTCAGTACTTC
few	TRBV20-1	-	TRBJ2-1	CSARDPRSVYEQFF	TGCAGTGCTAGAGATCCTAGGTCGGTCTATGAGCAGTTCTTC
few	TRBV7-8	-	TRBJ1-1	CASSLGLRGAFF	TGTGCCAGCAGCTTAGGCCTCCGAGGAGCTTTCTTT
once	TRBV4-2	TRBD2	TRBJ2-5	CASSQGPSGGAGETQYF	TGTGCCAGCAGCCAAGGCCCTAGCGGGGGGGCAGGGGAGACCCAGTACTTC
many	TRBV10-3	-	TRBJ2-3	CAIRTASSDTQYF	TGTGCCATCAGAACAGCCTCCTCAGATACGCAGTATTTT
-	TRBV20-1	-	TRBJ1-1	CSTPGGVNTEAFF	TGCAGTACCCCCGGGGGGGTCAACACTGAAGCTTTCTTT
-	TRBV20-1	-	TRBJ2-7	CSARGPNYEQYF	TGCAGTGCTCGAGGACCAAACTACGAGCAGTACTTC
-	TRBV10-1	-	TRBJ2-7	CASSPDGSPYEQYF	TGCGCCAGCAGTCCGGACGGGTCCCCCTACGAGCAGTACTTC
few	TRBV2	-	TRBJ2-5	CASRYGREETQYF	TGTGCCAGCAGGTACGGACGGGAAGAGACCCAGTACTTC
few	TRBV5-5	TRBD2	TRBJ2-1	CASSGRAREQFF	TGTGCCAGCAGCGGGAGGGCTCGGGAGCAGTTCTTC
few	TRBV20-1	-	TRBJ2-6	CSASGSAGANVLTF	TGCAGTGCTAGTGGGTCTGCGGGGGCCAACGTCCTGACTTTC
few	TRBV7-2	-	TRBJ2-3	CASSLAGGGLDTQYF	TGTGCCAGCAGCTTAGCTGGGGGGGGGCTGGATACGCAGTATTTT
-	TRBV12-3/TRBV12-4	-	TRBJ1-5	CASSVQGGNQPQHF	TGTGCCAGCAGTGTACAGGGCGGTAATCAGCCCCAGCATTTT
few	TRBV27	-	TRBJ2-7	CASGKSGSSSSYEQYF	TGTGCCAGCGGGAAGAGTGGATCCTCTAGCTCCTACGAGCAGTACTTC
-	TRBV5-1	-	TRBJ2-7	CASSSGGTGAYEQYF	TGCGCCAGCAGCTCGGGAGGGACAGGAGCCTACGAGCAGTACTTC
-	TRBV5-1	TRBD2	TRBJ2-5	CASSFTSGSRGETQYF	TGCGCCAGCAGCTTTACTAGCGGGAGCCGGGGGGAGACCCAGTACTTC
-	TRBV28	-	TRBJ2-1	CASHQQFIIGNEQFF	TGTGCCAGCCACCAGCAGTTTATCATAGGCAATGAGCAGTTCTTC
few	TRBV7-2	TRBD1	TRBJ1-1	CASRLRDRDTEAFF	TGTGCCAGCAGATTACGGGACAGAGACACTGAAGCTTTCTTT
few	TRBV12-3/TRBV12-4	-	TRBJ2-3	CASRYADTQYF	TGTGCCAGCAGATATGCGGATACGCAGTATTTT
-	TRBV11-3	-	TRBJ2-2	CASIETRNTGELFF	TGTGCCAGCATCGAAACAAGGAACACCGGGGAGCTGTTTTTT
-	TRBV5-1	TRBD1	TRBJ1-5	CASSLTGTGYQPQHF	TGCGCCAGCAGTTTAACCGGGACAGGGTACCAGCCCCAGCATTTT
-	TRBV9	-	TRBJ2-1	CASSPSAANEQFF	TGTGCCAGCAGCCCCTCCGCCGCCAATGAGCAGTTCTTC
-	TRBV10-2	-	TRBJ2-3	CASRRGEYTDTQYF	TGCGCCAGCCGGAGGGGGGAGTACACAGATACGCAGTATTTT
-	TRBV4-3	-	TRBJ2-5	CASSQRIEETQYF	TGCGCCAGCAGCCAACGTATCGAAGAGACCCAGTACTTC
-	TRBV12-3/TRBV12-4	TRBD1	TRBJ1-1	CASSLWDRETEAFF	TGTGCCAGCAGTTTATGGGACAGGGAGACTGAAGCTTTCTTT
-	TRBV29-1	-	TRBJ2-3	CSVARSQYF	TGCAGCGTTGCGAGGTCGCAGTATTTT
-	TRBV28	-	TRBJ2-3	CASSQTLSGTQYF	TGTGCCAGCAGCCAAACTCTTAGCGGTACGCAGTATTTT
-	TRBV9	TRBD2	TRBJ2-1	CASSVGGGAVSYNEQFF	TGTGCCAGCAGCGTAGGCGGGGGGGCCGTCTCCTACAATGAGCAGTTCTTC
-	TRBV13	-	TRBJ1-1	CASSLPQGRGAEAFF	TGTGCCAGCAGCTTGCCCCAGGGCCGGGGTGCTGAAGCTTTCTTT
few	TRBV6-6	-	TRBJ2-3	CASKRGASDTQYF	TGTGCCAGCAAAAGGGGGGCATCAGATACGCAGTATTTT
few	TRBV4-3	-	TRBJ2-2	CASSQTGLANTGELFF	TGCGCCAGCAGCCAGACGGGACTCGCGAACACCGGGGAGCTGTTTTTT
few	TRBV30	-	TRBJ2-5	CAWSAPLTGAETQYF	TGTGCCTGGAGTGCTCCCTTGACTGGGGCGGAGACCCAGTACTTC
few	TRBV20-1	TRBD1	TRBJ2-1	CSVRDRLLNEQFF	TGCAGTGTCCGGGACAGGCTTCTCAATGAGCAGTTCTTC
-	TRBV11-3	-	TRBJ2-7	CASSRGLGEQYF	TGTGCCAGCAGCCGCGGCCTCGGCGAGCAGTACTTC
-	TRBV9	-	TRBJ2-3	CASSGGYGDTQYF	TGTGCCAGCAGCGGCGGTTATGGGGATACGCAGTATTTT
-	TRBV5-1	-	TRBJ1-2	CASRLDTAYGYTF	TGCGCCAGCAGGTTGGACACAGCCTATGGCTACACCTTC
-	TRBV5-1	-	TRBJ2-1	CASTSPRAYEQFF	TGCGCCAGCACCTCCCCCCGAGCCTATGAGCAGTTCTTC
few	TRBV15	-	TRBJ2-7	CATSRDQGSYEQYF	TGTGCCACCAGCAGAGATCAGGGCTCCTACGAGCAGTACTTC
few	TRBV3-1	-	TRBJ2-5	CASSRAGLGEETQYF	TGTGCCAGCAGCCGAGCGGGTCTTGGTGAAGAGACCCAGTACTTC
few	TRBV13	TRBD1	TRBJ1-6	CASSSGTGGWGINSPLHF	TGTGCCAGCAGCTCCGGGACAGGGGGCTGGGGAATCAATTCACCCCTCCACTTT
-	TRBV5-1	-	TRBJ2-2	CASSLGVVSPNTGELFF	TGCGCCAGCAGCTTGGGAGTGGTCTCCCCGAACACCGGGGAGCTGTTTTTT
many	TRBV5-1	-	TRBJ2-3	CASSLAHRDTQYF	TGCGCCAGCAGCTTGGCCCACAGGGATACGCAGTATTTT
-	TRBV5-1	TRBD1	TRBJ2-7	CASSLGGTVTSEQYF	TGCGCCAGCAGCTTGGGAGGGACAGTCACGTCCGAGCAGTACTTC
-	TRBV7-2	-	TRBJ2-7	CASSLKRGDTYEQYF	TGTGCCAGCAGCTTAAAACGGGGTGATACTTACGAGCAGTACTTC
-	TRBV11-2	-	TRBJ2-5	CASSLRRDSTSKTQYF	TGTGCCAGCAGCTTACGGCGGGACAGCACGTCAAAGACCCAGTACTTC
-	TRBV20-1	-	TRBJ2-3	CSARELERGTDTQYF	TGCAGTGCTAGAGAATTGGAGAGGGGCACAGATACGCAGTATTTT